Following are 10 T cell receptor beta chains from one sample sequenced in a study of OX40 agonist ivuxolimab in advanced cancers. TCRdb's table, derived via immunoSEQ multiplex PCR, lists solely in-frame clones and lacks some. Of under 85,000 clones detected, 93% appear once; the ten largest clones hold over 5%. Sequences were derived from CD4+ or CD8+ T cells sorted from blood, sampled in a trial of the OX40 agonist ivuxolimab. Every receptor here comes from an adult with an advanced solid tumor such as melanoma, head and neck, liver or kidney cancer.

V usage is TRBV27 and J usage is TRBJ2-4, with D tentatively TRBD2 (6 bases). Trimming removed 10 bases from V and 8 bases from J, with 15 bases in between. This CDR3 has 12 residues. Looked up from germline, CDR1 is MNHEY and CDR2 is SMNVEV (reference sequence). This CDR3 reads CAIGGGGDIQYF. The CDR3 DNA is TGTGCCATCGGGGGAGGCGGGGACATTCAGTACTTC.

The gene calls are TRBV30 and TRBJ2-7; 7 positions match TRBD1. Germline CDR1 is GTSNPN and CDR2 is SVGIG (reference sequence). The ends lost 5 bases at V and 2 bases at J; junction bases unmatched: 12. CDR3 size: 15 residues. For the CDR3, the DNA is TGTGCCTGGGCTAGTTACGGGACAGCCCCCTACGAGCAGTACTTC. It yields the protein CAWASYGTAPYEQYF.

The V gene is TRBV7-9, the J gene TRBJ1-2, with TRBD1 matching 7 bases. The germline V gene encodes CDR1 SEHNR and CDR2 FQNEAQ (reference sequence). V shed 1 base, J shed 6 bases, and the junction held 8 bases outside the gene matches. The CDR3 is made up of 15 amino acids. The CDR3 protein is CASSLGQGVIDGYTF. The CDR3 DNA sequence: TGTGCCAGCAGCTTAGGACAGGGAGTAATAGATGGCTACACCTTC.

The gene calls are TRBV10-1 and TRBJ2-3; TRBD2 matches 9 bases. V shed 0 bases and J 4 bases; nucleotides not matched to a gene: 2. The CDR3 has 15 residues. CDR1 WNHNN and CDR2 SYGVQD come from the germline V gene (reference sequence). The CDR3 protein is CASSESSGGPDTQYF. The CDR3 bases are TGCGCCAGCAGTGAGTCCAGCGGGGGGCCAGATACGCAGTATTTT.

The chain carries TRBV5-6 and TRBJ1-2, with TRBD1 as a possible D gene (5 bases). The V gene lost 2 bases and the J gene lost 3 bases, with 11 bases spanning the gap. Germline CDR1 reads SGHDT; CDR2 reads YYEEEE. This CDR3 is built from 14 residues. This chain's CDR3 is CASSFGTQHYGYTF. The CDR3 DNA sequence: TGTGCCAGCAGCTTCGGGACGCAGCACTATGGCTACACCTTC.

The V call is TRBV27, the J call TRBJ2-2, with 9 bases identical to TRBD2. In germline, CDR1 is MNHEY, CDR2 SMNVEV (reference sequence). V lost 6 bases, J lost 0 bases, and 11 bases stayed unmatched. CDR3 length equals 18 residues. CDR3 DNA: TGTGCCAGCAGCCATAATCGGGGACTAGCCGCGAACACCGGGGAGCTGTTTTTT. Its protein product is CASSHNRGLAANTGELFF.

The rearrangement joins TRBV10-3 to TRBJ2-3; no firm D call. This CDR3 comprises 15 residues. V was shortened by 3 bases and J by 5 bases, with 15 bases between the two germline ends. Germline V lookup: CDR1 ENHRY, CDR2 SYGVKD. The CDR3 reads CAISDTLTVRDTQYF. Here the CDR3 DNA reads TGTGCCATCAGTGACACTCTTACAGTAAGAGATACGCAGTATTTT.

The chain links TRBV27 to TRBJ2-7, with TRBD2 matching 7 bases. The length of the CDR3 is 13 residues. The germline gives CDR1 MNHEY, CDR2 SMNVEV (reference sequence). V lost 7 bases, J lost 1 base, and 4 bases stayed unmatched. The DNA for the CDR3 is TGTGCCAGCATCGGAGCGGGGTCCTACGAGCAGTACTTC. It translates to CASIGAGSYEQYF.

Only one count was recorded for this clone. This chain connects TRBV6-5 to TRBJ2-2, with D unclear. V lost 8 bases to trimming and J lost 0 bases, with 4 bases between them. The CDR3 covers 12 residues. Per the germline V gene, CDR1 is MNHEY and CDR2 is SVGAGI. CDR3 bases: TGTGCCAGCCTCTCGAACACCGGGGAGCTGTTTTTT. Encoded protein: CASLSNTGELFF.

The CDR3 DNA is TGTGCCATCAGTGAGTCGGGAGGTGCTTATTCGGGGGCTTTCTTT. Translation gives CAISESGGAYSGAFF. The genes are TRBV10-3 and TRBJ1-1; D remains ambiguous. CDR3 size: 15 residues. V lost 0 bases and J lost 11, with 19 bases in between. Germline V lookup: CDR1 ENHRY, CDR2 SYGVKD.